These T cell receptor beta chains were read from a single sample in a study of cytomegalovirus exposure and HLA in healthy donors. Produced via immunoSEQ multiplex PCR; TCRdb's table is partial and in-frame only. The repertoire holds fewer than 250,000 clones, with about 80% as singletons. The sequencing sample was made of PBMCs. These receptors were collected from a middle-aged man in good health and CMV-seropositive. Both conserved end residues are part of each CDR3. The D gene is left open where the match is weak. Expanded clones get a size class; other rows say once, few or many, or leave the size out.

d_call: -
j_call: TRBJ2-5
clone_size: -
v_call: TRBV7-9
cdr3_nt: TGTGCCAGCAGCCTTTTTGAGCACCAAGAGACCCAGTACTTC
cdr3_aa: CASSLFEHQETQYF

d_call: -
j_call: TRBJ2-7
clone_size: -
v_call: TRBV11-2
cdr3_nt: TGTGCCAGCAGCTTACGTCTGGCAGGGGTTAGGAGCGAGCAGTACTTC
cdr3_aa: CASSLRLAGVRSEQYF

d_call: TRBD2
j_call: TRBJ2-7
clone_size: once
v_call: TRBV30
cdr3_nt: TGTGCCTGGAGTGGTGGGACTAGCGTTTACGAGCAGTACTTC
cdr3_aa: CAWSGGTSVYEQYF

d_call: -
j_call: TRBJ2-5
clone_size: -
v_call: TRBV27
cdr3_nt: TGTGCCAGCAGTTTATCGGGAGGTTCGGTTGGGGAGACCCAGTACTTC
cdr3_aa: CASSLSGGSVGETQYF

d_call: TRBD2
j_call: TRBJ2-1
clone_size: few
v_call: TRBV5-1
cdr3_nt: TGCGCCAGCAGCTTGGCCTGGGGAGCGGGAGGCTCCTACAATGAGCAGTTCTTC
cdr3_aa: CASSLAWGAGGSYNEQFF

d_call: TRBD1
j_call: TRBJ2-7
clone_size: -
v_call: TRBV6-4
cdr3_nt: TGTGCCAGCAGTCCGGACAGGGGCTACGAGCAGTACTTC
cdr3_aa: CASSPDRGYEQYF

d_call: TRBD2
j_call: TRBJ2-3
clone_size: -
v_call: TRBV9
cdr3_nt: TGTGCCAGCAGCTGGGGGACTAGTACAGATACGCAGTATTTT
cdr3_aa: CASSWGTSTDTQYF

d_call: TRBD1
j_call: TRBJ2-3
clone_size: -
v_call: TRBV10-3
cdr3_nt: TGTGCCATCAGTGAGGGGGAGTCGGGACAGCCTGGGGATACGCAGTATTTT
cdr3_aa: CAISEGESGQPGDTQYF

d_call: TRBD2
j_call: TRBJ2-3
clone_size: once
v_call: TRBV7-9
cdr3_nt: TGTGCCAGCAATGAACGGCGGGGGGGCACAGATACGCAGTATTTT
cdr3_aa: CASNERRGGTDTQYF

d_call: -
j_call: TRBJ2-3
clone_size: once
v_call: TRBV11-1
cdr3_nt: TGTGCCAGCAGCACCGGGACACTCGTTGGAGATACGCAGTATTTT
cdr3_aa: CASSTGTLVGDTQYF

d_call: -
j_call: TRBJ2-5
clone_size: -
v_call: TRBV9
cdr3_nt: TGTGCCAGCAGCGAAGGGGGGGCCCAAGAGACCCAGTACTTC
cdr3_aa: CASSEGGAQETQYF